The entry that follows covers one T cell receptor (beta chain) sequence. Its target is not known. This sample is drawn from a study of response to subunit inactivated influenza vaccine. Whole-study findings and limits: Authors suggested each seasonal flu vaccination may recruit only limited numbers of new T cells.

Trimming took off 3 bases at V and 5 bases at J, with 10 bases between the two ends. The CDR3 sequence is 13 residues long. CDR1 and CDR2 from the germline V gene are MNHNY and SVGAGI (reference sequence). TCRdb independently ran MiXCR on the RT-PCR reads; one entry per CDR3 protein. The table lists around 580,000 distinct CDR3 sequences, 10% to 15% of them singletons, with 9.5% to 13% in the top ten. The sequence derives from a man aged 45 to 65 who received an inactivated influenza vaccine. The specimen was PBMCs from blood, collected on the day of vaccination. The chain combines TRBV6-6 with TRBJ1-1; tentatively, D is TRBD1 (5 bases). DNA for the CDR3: TGTGCCAGCAGTTATTTTGGGGGAACTGAAGCTTTCTTT. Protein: CASSYFGGTEAFF.